These 26 T cell receptor beta chains came from one sample sequenced in a study of cytomegalovirus exposure and HLA in healthy donors (TCRdb year 2017). Library preparation used the immunoSEQ multiplex PCR assay. For the multiplex PCR, a mixture combining 60 forward primers for TCR Vbeta segments and 13 reverse primers for TCR Jbeta segments was used. This is the immuneACCESS table as TCRdb keeps it, with only in-frame sequences that have V and J called. A part of the clones is gone; compared with another copy, unresolved V genes explain less than half, and the rest is unexplained. The sample table holds about 59,000 clones. Roughly 4.8% of the sample is held by the ten biggest clonotypes. The sample comprised PBMCs. Receptors were obtained from a man aged 25-45 years in good health and CMV-seropositive.

Concerning this clone: Germline and junction disagree at one end, which may indicate a read error. The CDR3 spells CSVEQGRDEDFF. CDR3 DNA: TGCAGCGTTGAACAGGGCAGGGATGAAGATTTCTTT. The V call is TRBV29-1, the J call TRBJ1-1; D perhaps matches TRBD1 (5 bases). Germline loops: CDR1 SQVTM, CDR2 ANQGSEA. The CDR3 contains 12 residues.

The chain recombines TRBV5-4 with TRBJ2-1, with D unresolved. Deletions cut 4 bases from V and 9 bases from J, with 8 bases between. The CDR3 is 11 residues long. Germline values: CDR1 SGHNT, CDR2 YYREEE (reference sequence). The CDR3 reads CASSVGSEQFF. CDR3 in DNA: TGTGCCAGCAGCGTTGGCAGTGAGCAGTTCTTC.

The chain employs TRBV5-1 and TRBJ1-2; D call uncertain. Trimming pared 0 bases from V and 1 base from J, leaving 7 bases between. This CDR3 region has 14 residues. CDR1 is SGHRS and CDR2 is YFSETQ in the germline V gene. CDR3 bases: TGCGCCAGCAGCTTGGGGACTGATAACTATGGCTACACCTTC. Residues: CASSLGTDNYGYTF.

The rearrangement joins TRBV6-4 to TRBJ1-2, with TRBD1 matching 9 bases. This CDR3 comprises 14 residues. V shed 6 bases and J 5 bases; nucleotides not matched to a gene: 7. Germline assignment: CDR1 MRHNA and CDR2 SNTAGT. The CDR3 reads CASSPSGTGYGYTF. The CDR3 coding sequence is TGTGCCAGCAGCCCCTCCGGGACAGGGTATGGCTACACCTTC.

The chain is built from TRBV12-5 and TRBJ2-3; tentatively, D is TRBD2 (7 bases). CDR1 LGHNT and CDR2 FRNRAP come from the germline V gene. The V end was cut by 6 bases, the J end by 2 bases, with 18 bases between. This CDR3 is 16 amino acids long. The CDR3 spells CASGPVAGASTDTQYF. The CDR3 DNA is TGTGCTAGTGGCCCTGTTGCGGGGGCGTCCACAGATACGCAGTATTTT.

Comments on this clone: The germline gene is not matched at one end of the junction; a read error may be the cause. The gene calls are TRBV6-6 and TRBJ2-7, with D possibly TRBD2 on 6 matching bases. Per the germline V gene, CDR1 is MNHNY and CDR2 is SVGAGI (reference sequence). The CDR3 has 15 amino acids. CDR3 amino acids: CASRTSGEPTYGQYF. DNA of the CDR3: TGTGCCAGCAGAACCTCGGGGGAACCCACCTACGGGCAGTACTTC.

CDR3 bases: TGTGCCAGCAGCGCAAGCGGGAGAAGGGTGTGGGATGAGCAGTTCTTC. This sequence encodes CASSASGRRVWDEQFF. The genes are TRBV9 and TRBJ2-1; 8 bases align to TRBD2. This CDR3 is 16 amino acids long. Germline assignment: CDR1 SGDLS and CDR2 YYNGEE. V was clipped by 3 bases and J by 8 bases; unmatched bases: 13.

This chain joins TRBV9 and TRBJ1-1, with D uncertain. This CDR3 contains 15 residues. Between the trimmed V and J ends, which lost 0 bases and 0 bases, there was a span of 9 bases. The germline CDR1 and CDR2 sequences are SGDLS and YYNGEE. Written as DNA, the CDR3 is TGTGCCAGCAGCGTAGACAGTAGGATGAACACTGAAGCTTTCTTT. This encodes CASSVDSRMNTEAFF.

This rearrangement joins TRBV4-2 to TRBJ2-5, with TRBD2 matching 16 bases. Unmatched junction bases numbered 9, after V lost 4 bases and J lost 4 bases. This CDR3 is built from 18 residues. The germline V gene has CDR1 LGHNA and CDR2 YNFKEQ. This CDR3 reads CASSPHGTSGGAGETQYF. The DNA for the CDR3 is TGTGCCAGCAGCCCCCATGGGACTAGCGGGGGGGCGGGAGAGACCCAGTACTTC.

The V gene is TRBV7-2, the J gene TRBJ2-6, with D perhaps TRBD1 (5 bases). The CDR3 extends over 16 amino acids. V was shortened by 5 bases and J by 0 bases, with 11 bases between the two germline ends. Per germline, CDR1 SGHTA and CDR2 FQGNSA. CDR3 residues: CASSAQQASGANVLTF. CDR3 DNA sequence: TGTGCCAGCAGCGCGCAACAGGCCTCTGGGGCCAACGTCCTGACTTTC.

J is TRBJ1-1 and V is TRBV11-3; D is possibly TRBD1 (6 bases). V lost 6 bases to trimming and J lost 4 bases, with 18 bases between them. This CDR3 has 15 amino acids. Germline CDR1 and CDR2: SGHNT and YENEEA. Written as DNA, the CDR3 is TGTGCCAGCAGATCCACAGGGTTTATGGGCACTGAAGCTTTCTTT. Translating gives CASRSTGFMGTEAFF.

The chain employs TRBV7-9 and TRBJ1-1; 8 nucleotides agree with TRBD1. J was trimmed by 6 bases and V by 2 bases; bases with no gene match: 2. The germline V gene encodes CDR1 SEHNR and CDR2 FQNEAQ (reference sequence). This CDR3 contains 13 residues. The CDR3 loop reads CASSLTDRAEAFF. In nucleotides, the CDR3 is TGTGCCAGCAGCTTAACGGACAGGGCTGAAGCTTTCTTT.

The chain joins TRBV5-1 to TRBJ2-5; 11 nucleotides line up with TRBD1. The CDR3 totals 14 residues. Germline CDR1 and CDR2: SGHRS and YFSETQ. V shed 3 bases and J 5 bases; nucleotides not matched to a gene: 3. CDR3 region: CASSWTGGAETQYF. In DNA form, the CDR3 reads TGCGCCAGCAGCTGGACAGGGGGCGCGGAGACCCAGTACTTC. Looking up the rest from reference TRBV5-1 and TRBJ2-5 gives the full variable domain: KAGVTQTPRYLIKTRGQQVTLSCSPISGHRSVSWYQQTPGQGLQFLFEYFSETQRNKGNFPGRFSGRQFSNSRSEMNVSTLELGDSALYLCASSWTGGAETQYFGPGTRLLVL.

This chain joins TRBV5-1 and TRBJ2-7; D remains ambiguous. The CDR3 runs 14 residues. V dropped 0 bases and J dropped 2 bases, with 9 bases sitting between them. CDR1 is SGHRS, CDR2 YFSETQ, per germline. The DNA of the CDR3 is TGCGCCAGCAGCTTGGGTGGAGACCCCTACGAGCAGTACTTC. Amino acids: CASSLGGDPYEQYF.

The chain is built from TRBV19 and TRBJ2-7; TRBD2 aligns across 8 bases. The ends lost 6 bases at V and 5 bases at J; junction bases unmatched: 6. Germline assignment: CDR1 LNHDA and CDR2 SQIVND (reference sequence). The CDR3 extends over 13 amino acids. The CDR3 is CASRSPGLDEQYF. In DNA, the CDR3 is TGTGCCAGTAGGTCACCGGGACTAGACGAGCAGTACTTC.

The chain employs TRBV4-2 and TRBJ2-2; D ambiguous. Germline CDR1 LGHNA, CDR2 YNFKEQ. Trimming removed 4 bases at V and 1 base at J, with 7 bases between. The CDR3 loop spans 14 amino acids. The DNA of the CDR3 is TGTGCCAGCAGCCCCCCGCGGAACACCGGGGAGCTGTTTTTT. Translation gives CASSPPRNTGELFF.

J is TRBJ2-1 and V is TRBV9; possible D gene TRBD1, 6 bases. Trimming removed 1 base from V and 5 bases from J, with 13 bases in between. The CDR3 is made up of 15 amino acids. Germline CDR1 SGDLS, CDR2 YYNGEE. CDR3 protein: CASSVFGTTNNEQFF. The CDR3 DNA follows: TGTGCCAGCAGCGTATTCGGGACAACCAACAATGAGCAGTTCTTC.

This chain uses TRBV4-2 with TRBJ2-6; TRBD1 is a possible D gene (6 bases). V was trimmed by 4 bases and J by 0 bases, leaving 13 bases between them. Germline assignment: CDR1 LGHNA and CDR2 YNFKEQ. The length of the CDR3 is 17 residues. In nucleotides, the CDR3 is TGTGCCAGCAGCCCAGATGGACAGCACTCTGGGGCCAACGTCCTGACTTTC. It codes for CASSPDGQHSGANVLTF.

This chain links TRBV21-1 with TRBJ2-1; the D call TRBD2 from the table was never checked on the DNA. TRBV21-1 is labeled a pseudogene. CDR3 length: 16 residues. The CDR3 bases are TGTGCCAGCAGCAAAGAAGGAGGGAGCTCCTACAATGAGCAGTTCTTC. Translating it yields CASSKEGGSSYNEQFF.

The V and J genes are TRBV7-9 and TRBJ1-1; 7 bases align to TRBD1. V was clipped by 1 base and J by 1 base; unmatched bases: 3. The CDR3 contains 15 residues. Germline CDR1 and CDR2: SEHNR and FQNEAQ (reference sequence). The DNA of the CDR3 is TGTGCCAGCAGCTTAGGGGACAGATCGAACACTGAAGCTTTCTTT. Amino acids: CASSLGDRSNTEAFF. Looking up the rest from reference TRBV7-9 and TRBJ1-1 gives the full variable domain: DTGVSQNPRHKITKRGQNVTFRCDPISEHNRLYWYRQTLGQGPEFLTYFQNEAQLEKSRLLSDRFSAERPKGSFSTLEIQRTEQGDSAMYLCASSLGDRSNTEAFFGQGTRLTVV.

The chain couples TRBV27 to TRBJ1-1; D unresolved. Deletions cut 6 bases from V and 4 bases from J, with 18 bases between. Germline-derived CDR1 and CDR2 are MNHEY and SMNVEV (reference sequence). The CDR3 runs to 15 residues. Written as DNA, the CDR3 is TGTGCCAGCAGCTCCTTTCATGAGGGTAGCACTGAAGCTTTCTTT. This translates into CASSSFHEGSTEAFF.

The CDR3 nucleotides are TGTGCCAGCAGTGAATCCCGGGACACCGGGGAGCTGTTTTTT. Protein sequence: CASSESRDTGELFF. The gene calls are TRBV25-1 and TRBJ2-2; unclear D gene. This CDR3 comprises 14 residues. CDR1 and CDR2 (germline): MGHDK, SYGVNS. The V end lost 1 base, the J end lost 3 bases, and 6 bases lay between the germline ends.

Regarding this clone: Distinct nucleotide sequences in the sample also encode this CDR3. The rearrangement uses TRBV19 and TRBJ1-6; TRBD1 aligns across 8 bases. Per the germline V gene, CDR1 is LNHDA and CDR2 is SQIVND (reference sequence). Trimming removed 7 bases from V and 0 bases from J; junction bases left unmatched: 14. CDR3 length: 19 amino acids. The CDR3 DNA is TGTGCCAGTAAAAAACAGGGGGTGCAGACGAGCTCCTATAATTCACCCCTCCACTTT. Amino acids: CASKKQGVQTSSYNSPLHF.

This chain links TRBV9 with TRBJ1-1; the D gene is possibly TRBD1 (5 bases). Trimming shortened V by 2 bases and J by 1 base, and 12 bases separated the two germline ends. CDR3 length: 15 amino acids. Germline-derived CDR1 and CDR2 are SGDLS and YYNGEE. CDR3 DNA: TGTGCCAGCAGCGTCTCCAGGGCCCAGAACACTGAAGCTTTCTTT. Translated, it gives CASSVSRAQNTEAFF.

The DNA of the CDR3 is TGTGCCAGCAGCTACTTGGGGGAGGCCTACAATGAGCAGTTCTTC. As protein: CASSYLGEAYNEQFF. This sequence joins TRBV4-2 and TRBJ2-1; D possibly corresponds to TRBD2 (6 bases). The CDR3 loop spans 15 amino acids. CDR1 and CDR2 (germline): LGHNA, YNFKEQ. V lost 5 bases and J lost 2, with 13 bases in between.

The genes are TRBV4-1 and TRBJ2-3; a possible D gene is TRBD2 (5 bases). Germline-derived CDR1 and CDR2 are MGHRA and YSYEKL. This CDR3 region has 16 residues. V gave up 1 base and J gave up 3 bases, with 14 bases separating them. This CDR3 is CASSQASIGDTDTQYF. Here the CDR3 DNA reads TGCGCCAGCAGCCAAGCTTCTATCGGGGATACAGATACGCAGTATTTT.